The next 27 T cell receptor beta chains were all read from a single sample in a study of T-cell memory formation after mild COVID-19 (dated by TCRdb to 2020 to 2022). The library was generated by 5' RACE. The sequencer was an Illumina NovaSeq 6000. TCRdb reran the public reads through fastp at Q25 and MiXCR, keeping productive beta chains. Each CDR3 protein appears once, grouped with its most common genes and DNA. This sample holds about 390,000 distinct CDR3 sequences; around a sixth were observed only once. Roughly 21% of the sample is in the top ten clones. Sequenced input: PBMCs or a T cell subset sorted from them (not recorded which). Receptor source: a man aged 18 to 30 who had mild COVID-19 (a few samples of this study predate the infection). The sample titles of this study are shuffled in the database, so cell type and time point are left out; the donor was told from shared clones.

The chain employs TRBV12-5 and TRBJ2-1; 9 bases are a match to TRBD2. This CDR3 spans 14 amino acids. J gave up 8 bases and V 4 bases, and 6 bases lay outside the gene matches. Germline V gives CDR1 LGHNT, CDR2 FRNRAP. Here the CDR3 reads CASGSAGLAHEQFF. The CDR3 coding sequence is TGTGCTAGTGGTTCCGCGGGACTAGCACATGAGCAGTTCTTC.

V and J are TRBV4-3 and TRBJ1-6, with D hard to call. The CDR3 length is 15 residues. V lost 1 base, J lost 0 bases, and 4 bases lay in between. Germline V lookup: CDR1 LGHNA, CDR2 YSLEER. CDR3 DNA: TGCGCCAGCAGCCAAGGATTCTCCTATAATTCACCCCTCCACTTT. Translated, it gives CASSQGFSYNSPLHF.

This clonotype appeared a few times. The chain couples TRBV5-1 to TRBJ2-2; 8 bases are a match to TRBD2. From germline, CDR1 is SGHRS and CDR2 YFSETQ. CDR3 size: 17 residues. V was clipped by 4 bases and J by 1 base; unmatched bases: 9. The CDR3 spells CASSPGGLAGNTGELFF. In nucleotides, the CDR3 is TGCGCCAGCAGCCCGGGAGGGCTAGCGGGGAACACCGGGGAGCTGTTTTTT. The full variable domain, in which reference TRBV5-1 and TRBJ2-2 provide the parts outside the CDR3, is KAGVTQTPRYLIKTRGQQVTLSCSPISGHRSVSWYQQTPGQGLQFLFEYFSETQRNKGNFPGRFSGRQFSNSRSEMNVSTLELGDSALYLCASSPGGLAGNTGELFFGEGSRLTVL.

This clonotype was picked up many times. V is TRBV5-1 and J is TRBJ2-3; D gene unclear. The V end was cut by 1 base, the J end by 6 bases, with 6 bases between. CDR3 size: 12 residues. CDR1 and CDR2 (germline): SGHRS, YFSETQ. The CDR3 DNA is TGCGCCAGCAGCTTGTTGGGGGATACGCAGTATTTT. This gives the protein CASSLLGDTQYF.

This clonotype was counted a few times. The V call is TRBV11-3, the J call TRBJ2-1; D tentatively reads TRBD1 or TRBD2 (5 bases each). This CDR3 has 14 residues. With 5 bases removed from V and 4 bases from J, the gap between germline ends came to 12 bases. Germline CDR1 is SGHNT and CDR2 is YENEEA. The CDR3 loop is CASSHRDEYNEQFF. CDR3 bases: TGTGCCAGCAGCCACCGGGACGAGTACAATGAGCAGTTCTTC.

This chain joins TRBV4-2 and TRBJ2-1, with D possibly TRBD1 on 6 matching bases. This CDR3 spans 18 amino acids. V was trimmed by 0 bases and J by 3 bases, leaving 18 bases between them. The V gene's germline CDR1 is LGHNA and CDR2 YNFKEQ. The CDR3 region has the DNA TGTGCCAGCAGCCAAGATCTCAGGGGCGGGTACCTCTACAATGAGCAGTTCTTC. Translating gives CASSQDLRGGYLYNEQFF.

This clonotype was detected a few times. The rearrangement joins TRBV20-1 to TRBJ2-1; D might be TRBD1 or TRBD2, each matching 6 bases. The V gene's germline CDR1 is DFQATT and CDR2 SNEGSKA (reference sequence). There are 14 residues in the CDR3. V was trimmed by 5 bases and J by 5 bases, leaving 16 bases between them. DNA of the CDR3: TGCAGTGCTTCAGTAGGAGGGGGTCACAATGAGCAGTTCTTC. Residues: CSASVGGGHNEQFF.

Written as DNA, the CDR3 is TGTGCCAGCTCACCGTATACAGGTCAAGAGACCCAGTACTTC. It yields the protein CASSPYTGQETQYF. The rearrangement uses TRBV18 and TRBJ2-5; a possible D gene is TRBD1 (5 bases). The CDR3 sequence is 14 residues long. CDR1 and CDR2 from the germline V gene are KGHSH and LQKENI. The V and J ends lost 3 bases and 2 bases respectively, with 10 bases between them.

The chain is built from TRBV12-5 and TRBJ2-1; D not resolved. The CDR3 covers 13 residues. The ends were cut back, 1 base at V and 5 bases at J, with 6 bases in the middle. The germline V gene encodes CDR1 LGHNT and CDR2 FRNRAP. The CDR3 DNA reads as TGTGCTAGTGGTTTGGACCTCCACAATGAGCAGTTCTTC. Protein product: CASGLDLHNEQFF. Full variable domain (outside the CDR3, taken from reference TRBV12-5 and TRBJ2-1): DARVTQTPRHKVTEMGQEVTMRCQPILGHNTVFWYRQTMMQGLELLAYFRNRAPLDDSGMPKDRFSAEMPDATLATLKIQPSEPRDSAVYFCASGLDLHNEQFFGPGTRLTVL.

V and J are TRBV6-5 and TRBJ1-2; a weak D match, TRBD1 (5 bases). V gave up 2 bases and J gave up 4 bases, with 17 bases separating them. CDR3 size: 16 residues. Per germline, CDR1 MNHEY and CDR2 SVGAGI. The CDR3 region has the DNA TGTGCCAGCAGTTACACCATCCGGGGCGCTGTCTATGGCTACACCTTC. Translated: CASSYTIRGAVYGYTF.

This clonotype was counted a few times. V is TRBV5-6 and J is TRBJ2-7; possibly TRBD1 or TRBD2 for D (5 bases each). CDR1 and CDR2 (germline): SGHDT, YYEEEE. V lost 4 bases and J lost 5, with 19 bases in between. The CDR3 has 15 residues. The CDR3, as DNA: TGTGCCAGCAGCGCCCGGGACCTAAACGCCCACGAGCAGTACTTC. Translated: CASSARDLNAHEQYF.

This clonotype has only a few counts. Here the CDR3 DNA reads TGTGCCAGCAGGTCCATGGGACAGGGGCTTTCACCCCTCCACTTT. This gives the protein CASRSMGQGLSPLHF. V usage is TRBV12-3 or TRBV12-4 and J usage is TRBJ1-6, with TRBD1 identical over 10 bases. The trim removed 6 bases at V and 9 bases at J, leaving 8 bases unmatched. The CDR3 has 15 residues.

This clonotype was picked up a small number of times. The rearrangement joins TRBV7-6 to TRBJ2-1; 8 bases fit TRBD2. The CDR3 covers 15 residues. Unmatched junction bases numbered 4, after V lost 1 base and J lost 5 bases. CDR1 is SGHVS and CDR2 is FNYEAQ in the germline V gene. CDR3 amino acids: CASSLEVRGDNEQFF. DNA of the CDR3: TGTGCCAGCAGCTTAGAAGTGCGGGGGGACAATGAGCAGTTCTTC. Looking up the rest from reference TRBV7-6 and TRBJ2-1 gives the full variable domain: GAGVSQSPRYKVTKRGQDVALRCDPISGHVSLYWYRQALGQGPEFLTYFNYEAQQDKSGLPNDRFSAERPEGSISTLTIQRTEQRDSAMYRCASSLEVRGDNEQFFGPGTRLTVL.

CDR3 residues: CASRSGWGTQYF. The CDR3 DNA reads as TGTGCCAGCAGGTCCGGGTGGGGGACCCAGTACTTC. The V and J genes are TRBV25-1 and TRBJ2-5; no clear D gene. The germline V and J ends were trimmed by 6 bases and 7 bases, with 12 bases remaining between them. There are 12 residues in the CDR3. Germline V lookup: CDR1 MGHDK, CDR2 SYGVNS. The full variable domain, completed using reference TRBV25-1 and TRBJ2-5, is EADIYQTPRYLVIGTGKKITLECSQTMGHDKMYWYQQDPGMELHLIHYSYGVNSTEKGDLSSESTVSRIRTEHFPLTLESARPSHTSQYLCASRSGWGTQYFGPGTRLLVL.

This clonotype appeared a few times. The CDR3 coding sequence is TGTGCCAGCAGCTTAGAGGCAGTTTCCTACAATGAGCAGTTCTTC. It translates to CASSLEAVSYNEQFF. This sequence joins TRBV7-6 and TRBJ2-1; D not certain. Germline V gene data show CDR1 as SGHVS and CDR2 as FNYEAQ. The V gene lost 1 base and the J gene lost 1 base, with 8 bases spanning the gap. The CDR3 consists of 15 residues.

In its sample, this clonotype was seen a few times. This sequence joins TRBV27 and TRBJ2-7; TRBD2 might be the D (6 bases). CDR1 is MNHEY and CDR2 is SMNVEV in the germline V gene (reference sequence). The CDR3 loop spans 15 amino acids. Trimming shortened V by 6 bases and J by 0 bases, and 15 bases separated the two germline ends. This CDR3 reads CASSPGRGSSYEQYF. DNA for the CDR3: TGTGCCAGCAGCCCTGGGCGGGGTAGCTCCTACGAGCAGTACTTC.

This clonotype came up many times. The chain combines TRBV10-3 with TRBJ2-1, with a weak D call TRBD1 (6 bases). Germline V gene lookup returns CDR1 ENHRY and CDR2 SYGVKD. This CDR3 region has 13 residues. Deletions cut 5 bases from V and 10 bases from J, with 15 bases between. CDR3 bases: TGTGCCATCAGTCGACAGGAATTCCAAGAGCAGTTCTTC. This sequence encodes CAISRQEFQEQFF.

This sequence joins TRBV6-1 and TRBJ2-1, with 15 bases fitting TRBD2. Germline CDR1 is MNHNS and CDR2 is SASEGT. V gave up 8 bases and J gave up 5 bases; unmatched junction bases: 7. The CDR3 loop spans 16 amino acids. Here the CDR3 DNA reads TGTGCCAGCGGAGGACTAGCGGGGGGGCCCCACAATGAGCAGTTCTTC. Encoded protein: CASGGLAGGPHNEQFF.

This clonotype was found a few times. The chain is built from TRBV10-3 and TRBJ2-7; TRBD1 agrees at 11 bases. The V gene's germline CDR1 is ENHRY and CDR2 SYGVKD. The CDR3 consists of 13 residues. V shed 7 bases and J 5 bases; nucleotides not matched to a gene: 4. The CDR3 DNA sequence: TGTGCCATCATGGGACAGGGGGGCCACGAGCAGTACTTC. This sequence encodes CAIMGQGGHEQYF.

This clonotype was seen a few times. The CDR3, as DNA: TGCAGTGCTCCAGGGGGCAAGGGGGCCAACGTCCTGACTTTC. It translates to CSAPGGKGANVLTF. The chain links TRBV20-1 to TRBJ2-6; 8 bases match TRBD1. The CDR3 covers 14 residues. The V gene's germline CDR1 is DFQATT and CDR2 SNEGSKA (reference sequence). V was clipped by 5 bases and J by 4 bases; unmatched bases: 4.

The chain links TRBV7-2 to TRBJ2-5; 7 nucleotides match TRBD2. Unmatched junction bases numbered 10, after V lost 5 bases and J lost 4 bases. CDR3 length: 15 residues. Per germline, CDR1 SGHTA and CDR2 FQGNSA. The CDR3 region is CASSPRRAGVETQYF. In DNA form, the CDR3 reads TGTGCCAGCAGCCCCCGCCGTGCGGGGGTAGAGACCCAGTACTTC.

V gene TRBV4-1 combines with J gene TRBJ2-1, with 13 positions matching TRBD2. Trimming removed 1 base from V and 4 bases from J; junction bases left unmatched: 4. Germline V gives CDR1 MGHRA, CDR2 YSYEKL. This CDR3 contains 17 residues. The DNA of the CDR3 is TGCGCCAGCAGCCAAGGGGGACTAGCGGGGACGTACAATGAGCAGTTCTTC. Residues: CASSQGGLAGTYNEQFF.

This clonotype was observed a few times. The gene calls are TRBV7-8 and TRBJ2-2; D is possibly TRBD1 (6 bases). Germline CDR1 is SGHVS and CDR2 is FQNEAQ. Trimming cost V 4 bases and J 4 bases, with 10 bases left between them. The CDR3 is made up of 14 amino acids. Here the CDR3 DNA reads TGTGCCAGCAGCTCCTACAGGGCCACCGGGGAGCTGTTTTTT. Its translation is CASSSYRATGELFF.

The chain joins TRBV20-1 to TRBJ2-1; no reliable D call. From germline, CDR1 is DFQATT and CDR2 SNEGSKA (reference sequence). The CDR3 covers 14 residues. Trimming left V 1 base short and J 0 bases short, with 7 bases between. The CDR3 DNA is TGCAGTGCTAGAGGACTTATCTCCTACAATGAGCAGTTCTTC. Protein sequence: CSARGLISYNEQFF.

This clonotype was detected ten times or more. V is TRBV7-3 and J is TRBJ1-1; 7 nucleotides match TRBD1. The germline gives CDR1 SGHTA, CDR2 FQGTGA. V trimming: 8 bases; J trimming: 2 bases; junction bases outside the gene matches: 5. There are 13 residues in the CDR3. The CDR3 DNA sequence: TGTGCCAGCCAAGGACAGGCTAACACTGAAGCTTTCTTT. The encoded protein is CASQGQANTEAFF.

V usage is TRBV4-2 and J usage is TRBJ2-1; D uncertain. V dropped 1 base and J dropped 8 bases, with 6 bases sitting between them. Germline V CDR1 and CDR2: LGHNA, YNFKEQ. This CDR3 has 12 amino acids. The CDR3 loop is CASSQADYEQFF. In DNA form, the CDR3 reads TGTGCCAGCAGCCAAGCCGACTATGAGCAGTTCTTC.

V and J are TRBV7-9 and TRBJ2-1; D call uncertain. Deletions cut 0 bases from V and 6 bases from J, with 15 bases between. The length of the CDR3 is 16 residues. CDR1 and CDR2 (germline): SEHNR, FQNEAQ (reference sequence). The CDR3 region has the DNA TGTGCCAGCAGCTTAGCGGGAAGCTATCGCGGCAATGAGCAGTTCTTC. Translation gives CASSLAGSYRGNEQFF.